Reported below is one T cell receptor beta chain. Its target is unknown. Through 5' RACE with UMI labels, the TRB cDNA libraries were prepared. For each CDR3 protein, TCRdb gives one entry from its re-call of the 5' RACE reads, without DNA. This repertoire includes more than 100,000 distinct CDR3 sequences. CDR1 LNHNV and CDR2 YYDKDF come from the germline V gene (reference sequence). CDR3 length: 13 amino acids. The data stem from a study of CXCR3-negative and CXCR3-positive naive CD8 T cells. Study-level results: Greater hydrophobicity was found in TRB CDR3s of CXCR3-positive naive cells than of CXCR3-negative naive cells. TRBV-TRBJ usage was alike in naive CXCR3-negative and CXCR3-positive cells but differed in memory cells.

The sorting of each CD8+ T cell subset was done in triplicate, at more than 250,000 cells each. This TCR derives from a human donor in good health. Some clones in this sample may be carry-over from other donors' samples. What was sequenced was naive CXCR3+ CD8+ T cells from blood. Subset here: CD45RO-CCR7+CD27+CD95- naive CD8+ T cells expressing CXCR3 (TNR3+). The rearrangement links TRBV15 to TRBJ2-7. Here the CDR3 reads CATGRGGSYEQYF.